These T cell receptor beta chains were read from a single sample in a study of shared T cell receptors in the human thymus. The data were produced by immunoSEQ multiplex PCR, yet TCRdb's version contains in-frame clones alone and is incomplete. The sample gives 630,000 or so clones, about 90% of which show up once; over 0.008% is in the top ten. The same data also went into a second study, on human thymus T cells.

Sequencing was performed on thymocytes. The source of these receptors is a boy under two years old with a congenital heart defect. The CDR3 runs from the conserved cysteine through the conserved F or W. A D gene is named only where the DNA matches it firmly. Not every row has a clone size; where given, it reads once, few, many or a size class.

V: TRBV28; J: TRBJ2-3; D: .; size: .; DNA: TGTGCCAGCAGTCCTGGACTACCTAAAGATACGCAGTATTTT; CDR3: CASSPGLPKDTQYF
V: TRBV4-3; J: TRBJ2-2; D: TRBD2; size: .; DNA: TGCGCCAGCAGCGTCGGTCGGGGGGCCGGGGAGCTGTTTTTT; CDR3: CASSVGRGAGELFF
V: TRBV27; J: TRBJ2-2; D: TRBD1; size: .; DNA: TGTGCCAGCAGTGACAGGGGATCCGGGGAGCTGTTTTTT; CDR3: CASSDRGSGELFF
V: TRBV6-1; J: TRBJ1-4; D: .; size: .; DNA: TGTGCCAGCAGACCCACAGACCCGAATGAAAAACTGTTTTTT; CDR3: CASRPTDPNEKLFF
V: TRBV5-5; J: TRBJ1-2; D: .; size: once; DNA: TGTGCCAGCAGTCGACGGGGAGGGAATGGCTACACCTTC; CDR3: CASSRRGGNGYTF
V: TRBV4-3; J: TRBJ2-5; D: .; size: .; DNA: TGCGCCAGCAGCCAAAACCGGACAGAACACCAAGAGACCCAGTACTTC; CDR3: CASSQNRTEHQETQYF
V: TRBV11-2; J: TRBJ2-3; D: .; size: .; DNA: TGTGCCAGCAGCCCTGGACAGATCTCAGATACGCAGTATTTT; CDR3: CASSPGQISDTQYF
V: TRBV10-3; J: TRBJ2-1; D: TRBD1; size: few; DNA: TGTGCCATCACCGAACAGGGGGGCTACAATGAGCAGTTCTTC; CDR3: CAITEQGGYNEQFF
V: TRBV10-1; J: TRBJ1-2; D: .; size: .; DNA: TGCGCCAGCAGTGTTTACAGATCTAACTATGGCTACACCTTC; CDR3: CASSVYRSNYGYTF
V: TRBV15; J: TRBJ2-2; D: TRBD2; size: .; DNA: TGTGCCACCAGGGGACTAGCTGACACCGGGGAGCTGTTTTTT; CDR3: CATRGLADTGELFF
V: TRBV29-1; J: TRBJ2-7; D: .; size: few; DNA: TGCAGCGTTCAGGACACCGTCTTCGAGCAGTACTTC; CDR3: CSVQDTVFEQYF
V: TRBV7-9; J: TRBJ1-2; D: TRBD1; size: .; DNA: TGTGCCAGCCACCCTTCGACAGGGAACTATGGCTACACCTTC; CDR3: CASHPSTGNYGYTF
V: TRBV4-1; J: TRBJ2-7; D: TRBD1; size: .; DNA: TGCGCCAGCAGCCAACCCTCGAACGGACAGGGCCACTCCTACGAGCAGTACTTC; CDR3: CASSQPSNGQGHSYEQYF
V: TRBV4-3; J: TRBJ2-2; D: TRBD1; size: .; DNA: TGCGCCAGCAGCCAAGGACAGGGATCGAACACCGGGGAGCTGTTTTTT; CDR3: CASSQGQGSNTGELFF
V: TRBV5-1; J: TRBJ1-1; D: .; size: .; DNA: TGCGCCAGCAAGAGGACAGTGAAGTTGAACACTGAAGCTTTCTTT; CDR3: CASKRTVKLNTEAFF
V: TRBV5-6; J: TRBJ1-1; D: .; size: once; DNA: TGTGCCAGCAGCTTGGAACAGGGTAACACTGAAGCTTTCTTT; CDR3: CASSLEQGNTEAFF
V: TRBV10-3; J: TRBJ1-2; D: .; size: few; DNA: TGTGCCATCAGGGGGGGGTCTAACTATGGCTACACCTTC; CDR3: CAIRGGSNYGYTF
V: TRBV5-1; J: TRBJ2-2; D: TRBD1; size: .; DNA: TGCGCCAGCAGCACCCCGGGACAGGGCAACACCGGGGAGCTGTTTTTT; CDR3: CASSTPGQGNTGELFF
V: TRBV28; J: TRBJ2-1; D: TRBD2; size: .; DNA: TGTGCCAGCAGTTTCGTACTAGCGGGAGTCAATGAGCAGTTCTTC; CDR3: CASSFVLAGVNEQFF
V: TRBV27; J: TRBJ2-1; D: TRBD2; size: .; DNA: TGTGCCAGCAGTATCTCCGGGACTAGGTCCTACAATGAGCAGTTCTTC; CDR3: CASSISGTRSYNEQFF
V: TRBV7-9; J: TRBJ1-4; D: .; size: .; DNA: TGTGCCAGCAGCTCCCAGACCTATGGACAGCCAGTATTCAATGAAAAACTGTTTTTT; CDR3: CASSSQTYGQPVFNEKLFF
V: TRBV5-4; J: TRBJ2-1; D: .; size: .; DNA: TGTGCCAGCAGCTTGGAGGGGACACACAATGAGCAGTTCTTC; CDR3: CASSLEGTHNEQFF
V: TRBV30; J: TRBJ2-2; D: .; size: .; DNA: TGTGCCTGGAGGATTGTGACTCTCGCGAACACCGGGGAGCTGTTTTTT; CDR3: CAWRIVTLANTGELFF
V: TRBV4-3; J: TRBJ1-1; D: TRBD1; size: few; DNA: TGCGCCAGCAGCCGGGGCACCGGGACAGGCGCTGAAGCTTTCTTT; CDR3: CASSRGTGTGAEAFF
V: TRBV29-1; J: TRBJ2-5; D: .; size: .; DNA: TGCAGCGTTGAACTCTACCAAGAGACCCAGTACTTC; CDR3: CSVELYQETQYF
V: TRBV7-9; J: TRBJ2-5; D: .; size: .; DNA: TGTGCCAGCGCAGTGAACCAAGAGACCCAGTACTTC; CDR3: CASAVNQETQYF
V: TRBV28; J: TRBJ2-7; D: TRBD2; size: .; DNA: TGTGCCAGCAGTTTGAACAACCCCAGACTAGCGGGAGACACCTACGAGCAGTACTTC; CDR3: CASSLNNPRLAGDTYEQYF
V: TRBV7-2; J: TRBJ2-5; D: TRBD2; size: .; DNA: TGTGCCAGCATCGCTAGCGGCCGGGAGACCCAGTACTTC; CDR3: CASIASGRETQYF
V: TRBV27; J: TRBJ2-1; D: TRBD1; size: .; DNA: TGTGCCAGCAGTTTAAGGGACAGTGGACCCTGTTCAAGCTCCTACAATGAGCAGTTCTTC; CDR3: CASSLRDSGPCSSSYNEQFF
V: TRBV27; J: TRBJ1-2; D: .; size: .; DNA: TGTGCCAGCAGTTTATCAGACAGGTCGCTCTATGGCTACACCTTC; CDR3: CASSLSDRSLYGYTF
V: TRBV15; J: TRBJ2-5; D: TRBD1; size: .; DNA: TGTGCCACCAGCAGAGATCGGACAGGAGAGCCCCAAGAGACCCAGTACTTC; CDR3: CATSRDRTGEPQETQYF
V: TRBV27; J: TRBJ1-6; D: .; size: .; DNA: TGTGCCAGCAGTTTATCTTTAGGGGCAGGCCTTAATTCCCCCCTCCACTTT; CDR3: CASSLSLGAGLNSPLHF
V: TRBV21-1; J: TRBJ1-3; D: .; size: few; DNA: TGTGCCAGCAGCAAGGACAGTTCCTCTGGAAACACCATATATTTT; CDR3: CASSKDSSSGNTIYF
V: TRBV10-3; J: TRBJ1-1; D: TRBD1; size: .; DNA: TGTGCCATCAGCGACCAAAGGACAGGGAACACTGAAGCTTTCTTT; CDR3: CAISDQRTGNTEAFF
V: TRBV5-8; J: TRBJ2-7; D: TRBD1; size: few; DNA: TGTGCCAGCAGCCCCGGGACAGGCGAGCAGTACTTC; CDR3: CASSPGTGEQYF
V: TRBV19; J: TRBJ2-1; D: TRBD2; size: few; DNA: TGTGCCAGTAGTATGGGGCGGGAGCCAGATAATGAGCAGTTCTTC; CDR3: CASSMGREPDNEQFF
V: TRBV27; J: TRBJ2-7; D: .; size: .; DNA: TGTGCCAGCAGGCGAACCCCTAGGGGATTGTTATACGAGCAGTACTTC; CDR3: CASRRTPRGLLYEQYF
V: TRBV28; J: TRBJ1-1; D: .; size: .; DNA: TGTGCCAGCAGTTTTGGACAGAAGGACACTGAAGCTTTCTTT; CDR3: CASSFGQKDTEAFF
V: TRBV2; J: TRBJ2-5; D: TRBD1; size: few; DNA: TGTGCCAGCAGTGAACGTCCCCGGGACAGGACCCAAGAGACCCAGTACTTC; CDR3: CASSERPRDRTQETQYF
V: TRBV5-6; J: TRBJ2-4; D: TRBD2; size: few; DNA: TGTGCCAGCAGCTCCGCAGCGGGAGGGGGCATTCAGTACTTC; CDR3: CASSSAAGGGIQYF
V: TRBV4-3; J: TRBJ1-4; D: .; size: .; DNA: TGCGCCAGCAGCCAGGGAGGGGAGGAGAGGAGAAAACTGTTTTTT; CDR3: CASSQGGEERRKLFF
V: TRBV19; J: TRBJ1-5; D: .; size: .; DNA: TGTGCCAGTAGTATGGACAGCCATAGCAATCAGCCCCAGCATTTT; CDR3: CASSMDSHSNQPQHF
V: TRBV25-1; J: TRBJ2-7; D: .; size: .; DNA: TGTGCCAGCAGGTCCGGTTACTACGAGCAGTACTTC; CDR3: CASRSGYYEQYF
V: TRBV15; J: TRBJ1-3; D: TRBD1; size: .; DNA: TGTGCCACCAGCGCAACCCGGGACAGGGTTGTGGCTGGAAACACCATATATTTT; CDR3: CATSATRDRVVAGNTIYF
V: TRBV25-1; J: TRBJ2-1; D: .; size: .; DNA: TGTGCCAGCAGTGAAGGAACCGGGACTCAACAGTTCTTC; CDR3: CASSEGTGTQQFF
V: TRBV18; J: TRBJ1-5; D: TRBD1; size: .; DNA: TGTGCCAGCTCACTGAGACAGGGTATCGATCAGCCCCAGCATTTT; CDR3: CASSLRQGIDQPQHF
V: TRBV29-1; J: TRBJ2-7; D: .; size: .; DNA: TGCAGCGTTGAAGATCCAACAGGGAGTATCAACCACGAGCAGTACTTC; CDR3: CSVEDPTGSINHEQYF
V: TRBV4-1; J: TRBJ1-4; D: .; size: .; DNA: TGCGCCAGCAGCCAAGATAGTGAGGGCAGACTTGCAACTAATGAAAAACTGTTTTTT; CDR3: CASSQDSEGRLATNEKLFF